These 16 T cell receptor beta chains were all obtained from the same sample, sequenced in a study of cytomegalovirus exposure and HLA in healthy donors. In the PCR, 60 Vbeta and 13 Jbeta primers were used. Profiling relied on immunoSEQ multiplex PCR, and the TCRdb table lists in-frame clones only, not all of them. The sample holds about 82,000 clones, approximately 74% seen once. The source material was PBMCs. The receptors were sampled from a man aged 35 to 55 in good health and CMV-seropositive.

The J gene is TRBJ2-3, the V gene TRBV28; 10 positions match TRBD2. The germline V gene has CDR1 MDHEN and CDR2 SYDVKM. The V gene end was trimmed by 4 bases and the J gene end by 6 bases; junction bases not matched to a gene: 10. This CDR3 region has 16 residues. CDR3 amino acids: CASSSTSGAAPDTQYF. The CDR3 DNA reads TGTGCCAGCAGTTCCACTAGCGGGGCCGCACCGGATACGCAGTATTTT.

The chain couples TRBV5-1 to TRBJ2-5, with 12 bases aligning to TRBD2. Germline V CDR1 and CDR2: SGHRS, YFSETQ. CDR3 length: 19 amino acids. The V gene end was trimmed by 7 bases and the J gene end by 5 bases; junction bases not matched to a gene: 21. In nucleotides, the CDR3 is TGCGCCAGCTCGTATACGGCAGCCGCTAGCGGGAGGGCCTCGGAGACCCAGTACTTC. Translating it yields CASSYTAAASGRASETQYF. Looking up the rest from reference TRBV5-1 and TRBJ2-5 gives the full variable domain: KAGVTQTPRYLIKTRGQQVTLSCSPISGHRSVSWYQQTPGQGLQFLFEYFSETQRNKGNFPGRFSGRQFSNSRSEMNVSTLELGDSALYLCASSYTAAASGRASETQYFGPGTRLLVL.

The chain employs TRBV5-1 and TRBJ2-7; a weak D match, TRBD1 (6 bases). With 0 bases removed from V and 4 bases from J, the gap between germline ends came to 14 bases. The CDR3 has 15 residues. Germline CDR1 is SGHRS and CDR2 is YFSETQ. The CDR3 DNA follows: TGCGCCAGCAGCTTGGAGGTGGGACAACAATACGAGCAGTACTTC. This translates into CASSLEVGQQYEQYF.

V is TRBV20-1 and J is TRBJ1-1; D uncertain. This CDR3 contains 10 residues. Germline V gene data show CDR1 as DFQATT and CDR2 as SNEGSKA (reference sequence). Trimming stripped 0 bases from V and 11 bases from J, with 7 bases between. The CDR3 loop reads CSARDMQAFF. The CDR3 coding sequence is TGCAGTGCTAGAGATATGCAGGCTTTCTTT.

The chain is built from TRBV19 and TRBJ2-1; TRBD2 aligns across 7 bases. The CDR3 is 15 residues long. After removal of 8 bases from V and 2 bases from J, the junction contained 9 bases not matched to a gene. Looked up from germline, CDR1 is LNHDA and CDR2 is SQIVND (reference sequence). The CDR3 bases are TGTGCCAGTCGATTGGGGACTACCCCCTACAATGAGCAGTTCTTC. It is translated as CASRLGTTPYNEQFF.

The V call is TRBV15, the J call TRBJ2-7; the D gene is possibly TRBD1 (6 bases). CDR1 is LNHNV, CDR2 YYDKDF, per germline (reference sequence). Trimming left V 4 bases short and J 2 bases short, with 30 bases between. The CDR3 spans 20 residues. The chain's CDR3 is CATSNPRPPTGFQNAYEQYF. The DNA of the CDR3 is TGTGCCACCAGCAACCCTCGTCCCCCGACAGGCTTCCAAAACGCCTACGAGCAGTACTTC.

The chain couples TRBV18 to TRBJ1-1; perhaps TRBD1 as D (5 bases). V gave up 3 bases and J gave up 12 bases, with 17 bases separating them. The germline V gene encodes CDR1 KGHSH and CDR2 LQKENI. This CDR3 has 13 amino acids. The CDR3 sequence is CASSPTGGVETFF. The CDR3 DNA is TGTGCCAGCTCACCTACGGGAGGGGTCGAAACTTTCTTT.

V is TRBV6-1 and J is TRBJ2-1; tentatively, D is TRBD2 (5 bases). This CDR3 has 14 residues. Per the germline V gene, CDR1 is MNHNS and CDR2 is SASEGT. The ends were cut back, 10 bases at V and 0 bases at J, with 13 bases in the middle. The CDR3 sequence: CAIQRAFSYNEQFF. CDR3 DNA: TGTGCCATCCAGAGGGCTTTCTCCTACAATGAGCAGTTCTTC.

The chain employs TRBV5-1 and TRBJ2-3, with 8 bases identical to TRBD2. J was trimmed by 0 bases and V by 4 bases; bases with no gene match: 13. CDR1 and CDR2 from the germline V gene are SGHRS and YFSETQ. The CDR3 sequence is 18 residues long. The CDR3, as DNA: TGCGCCAGCAGCCCGGTGGGGCTAGCGGGTTCTAGCACAGATACGCAGTATTTT. It encodes CASSPVGLAGSSTDTQYF.

The V call is TRBV7-2, the J call TRBJ2-3, with a tentative D call TRBD2 (5 bases). Germline V gene sequence: CDR1 SGHTA, CDR2 FQGNSA. Trimming removed 3 bases at V and 3 bases at J, with 10 bases between. The CDR3 runs to 14 residues. The CDR3 loop reads CASSFQGSTDTQYF. DNA for the CDR3: TGTGCCAGCAGCTTTCAAGGGAGTACAGATACGCAGTATTTT.

The rearrangement uses TRBV7-6 and TRBJ2-5; 7 bases line up with TRBD2. CDR3 length equals 16 residues. Germline V gene sequence: CDR1 SGHVS, CDR2 FNYEAQ. Trimming cost V 1 base and J 1 base; bases outside gene matches: 6. The CDR3 sequence: CASSLEVAGVQETQYF. CDR3 nucleotide sequence: TGTGCCAGCAGCTTAGAAGTCGCGGGGGTCCAAGAGACCCAGTACTTC.

The J gene is TRBJ2-3, the V gene TRBV5-6, with 10 bases matching TRBD1. The CDR3 runs 15 residues. Trimming removed 6 bases from V and 3 bases from J; junction bases left unmatched: 7. The germline V gene encodes CDR1 SGHDT and CDR2 YYEEEE. This chain's CDR3 is CASTFDRGPTDTQYF. Written as DNA, the CDR3 is TGTGCCAGCACCTTCGACAGGGGGCCGACAGATACGCAGTATTTT. Filled out from reference TRBV5-6 and TRBJ2-3, the complete variable domain reads DAGVTQSPTHLIKTRGQQVTLRCSPKSGHDTVSWYQQALGQGPQFIFQYYEEEERQRGNFPDRFSGHQFPNYSSELNVNALLLGDSALYLCASTFDRGPTDTQYFGPGTRLTVL.

This clone has only one observation. This chain connects TRBV14 to TRBJ2-1; 13 bases map to TRBD2. Germline CDR1 and CDR2: SGHDN and FVKESK. V trimming: 5 bases; J trimming: 2 bases; junction bases outside the gene matches: 9. The CDR3 has 18 amino acids. CDR3 DNA sequence: TGTGCCAGCAGCGCTTGGACTAGCGGGAGAGCAGCCTACAATGAGCAGTTCTTC. Amino acid sequence: CASSAWTSGRAAYNEQFF.

The chain has TRBV2 and TRBJ1-5; D is possibly TRBD1 (6 bases). This CDR3 has 15 residues. Trimming took 2 bases from V and 9 from J, leaving 17 bases between them. In germline, CDR1 is SNHLY, CDR2 FYNNEI. As DNA, the CDR3 is TGTGCCAGCAGTGAAATGGTGGGGGCGGCATCGCCCCAGCATTTT. Protein sequence: CASSEMVGAASPQHF.

The rearrangement links TRBV15 to TRBJ1-5, with TRBD1 identical over 7 bases. Germline CDR1 and CDR2: LNHNV and YYDKDF (reference sequence). This CDR3 has 15 amino acids. V lost 1 base and J lost 9; bases outside the gene matches: 9. The CDR3 is CATSRGGGAEAPQHF. The CDR3 DNA is TGTGCCACCAGCAGAGGAGGGGGCGCAGAGGCGCCCCAGCATTTT.

The sample holds one count of this clone. The chain combines TRBV19 with TRBJ2-1, with a tentative D call TRBD2 (5 bases). Germline lookup yields CDR1 LNHDA and CDR2 SQIVND (reference sequence). The germline V and J ends were trimmed by 5 bases and 2 bases, with 13 bases remaining between them. The CDR3 loop spans 15 amino acids. The CDR3 DNA reads as TGTGCCAGTAGTCCTTTCCCTAGCACCTACAATGAGCAGTTCTTC. Residues: CASSPFPSTYNEQFF.